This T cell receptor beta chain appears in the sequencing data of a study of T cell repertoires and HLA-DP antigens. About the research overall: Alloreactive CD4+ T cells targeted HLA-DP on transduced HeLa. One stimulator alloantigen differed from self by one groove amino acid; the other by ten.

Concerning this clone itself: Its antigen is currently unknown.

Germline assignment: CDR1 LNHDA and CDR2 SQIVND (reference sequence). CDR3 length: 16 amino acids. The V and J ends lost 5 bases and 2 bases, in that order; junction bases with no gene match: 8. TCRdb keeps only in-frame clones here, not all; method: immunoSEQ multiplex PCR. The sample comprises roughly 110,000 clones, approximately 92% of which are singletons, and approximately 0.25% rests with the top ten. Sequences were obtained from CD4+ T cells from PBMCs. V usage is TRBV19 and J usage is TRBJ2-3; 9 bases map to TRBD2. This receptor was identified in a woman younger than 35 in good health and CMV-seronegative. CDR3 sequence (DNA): TGTGCCAGTAGTTTCCTGACTAGCGGATCCACAGATACGCAGTATTTT. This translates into CASSFLTSGSTDTQYF.